A selection of T cell receptor beta chains follows, all from one sample in a study of cytomegalovirus exposure and HLA in healthy donors. Sequencing was performed with immunoSEQ multiplex PCR; in TCRdb, only in-frame clones are kept and a portion is missing. Here the sample table reports under 90,000 clones. The sequenced sample consisted of PBMCs. Every receptor here comes from a female donor in good health and CMV-seropositive. The CDR3 runs from the conserved cysteine through the conserved F or W. D genes are given only for firm matches.

TRBV4-1	13	TRBJ1-5	.	TGCGCCAGCTCCCGCCCGGGGAGTCAGCCCCAGCATTTT	CASSRPGSQPQHF
TRBV27	16	TRBJ1-1	TRBD1	TGTGCCAGCAGTTTAAATCGGGGACAGGGGTGGACTGAAGCTTTCTTT	CASSLNRGQGWTEAFF
TRBV9	13	TRBJ1-2	.	TGTGCCAGCTGGAGGGGCCCTAACTATGGCTACACCTTC	CASWRGPNYGYTF
TRBV9	15	TRBJ2-3	.	TGTGCCAGCAGCGTAGGACTCGCTAACACAGATACGCAGTATTTT	CASSVGLANTDTQYF
TRBV5-5	14	TRBJ1-1	.	TGTGCCAGCAGCTTGGGGACAGCGAACACTGAAGCTTTCTTT	CASSLGTANTEAFF
TRBV5-6	15	TRBJ2-7	.	TGTGCCAGCAGCCCCGAGGGCGACTTCTCCTACGAGCAGTACTTC	CASSPEGDFSYEQYF
TRBV27	14	TRBJ1-6	TRBD1	TGTGCCAGCAGTCGACAGGGGAGGAATTCACCCCTCCACTTT	CASSRQGRNSPLHF
TRBV19	13	TRBJ1-2	.	TGTGCCAGCACATCAGGCAGGGTTCCAGGCTACACCTTC	CASTSGRVPGYTF
TRBV27	12	TRBJ2-7	.	TGTGCCAGCAGTTCACAGGGCTACGAGCAGTACTTC	CASSSQGYEQYF
TRBV5-1	12	TRBJ2-7	.	TGCGCCAGTTCGGTAAACGCCTACGAGCAGTACTTC	CASSVNAYEQYF
TRBV25-1	15	TRBJ2-7	TRBD1	TGTGCCAGCAGTGATACCGGGACAGGGAACTACGAGCAGTACTTC	CASSDTGTGNYEQYF
TRBV5-1	15	TRBJ1-4	.	TGCGCCAGCAGCTCGAGGGAACCGGTCTCTGAAAAACTGTTTTTT	CASSSREPVSEKLFF
TRBV18	14	TRBJ2-3	.	TGTGCCAGCTCACCATTATCGGTTAAAGATACGCAGTATTTT	CASSPLSVKDTQYF
TRBV5-1	12	TRBJ1-2	.	TGCGCCAGCAGCCCTCCAGGGGATGGCTACACCTTC	CASSPPGDGYTF
TRBV7-6	15	TRBJ1-5	.	TGTGCCAGCAGCTTATCAGAGCAGGGAAGCCAGCCCCAGCATTTT	CASSLSEQGSQPQHF
TRBV10-2	15	TRBJ1-2	TRBD1	TGCGCCAGCAAGGGAGGGACAGGGAAAGACTATGGCTACACCTTC	CASKGGTGKDYGYTF